Listed below are T cell receptor beta chains from one sample, sequenced in a study of regulatory T cells in long-lasting Graves disease. One entry per CDR3 protein results from TCRdb running MiXCR on the multiplex PCR reads. Found here are some 500,000 distinct CDR3 sequences, about 15% of them singletons; the top ten hold approximately 25%. In addition, the sample was reused for a study of T cells in Graves' hyperthyroidism and ophthalmopathy.

This specimen was peripheral blood mononuclear cells (PBMCs), taken at new diagnosis, from a patient treated with antithyroid drugs. The receptors come from a woman aged 35-65 years with Graves disease. Each CDR3 is given with its conserved first and last residue. Fields, in order: J gene, V gene, clone size, D gene, CDR3 length, CDR3 DNA, CDR3 protein. D genes are given only for firm matches. Some rows have no size entry. The others give once, few or many, or a class for an expanded clone.

j_gene: TRBJ2-2
v_gene: TRBV20-1
abundance: .
d_gene: TRBD1
len: 12
CDR3nt: TGCAGTGCTTCGACAGGGGCCGGGGAGCTGTTTTTT
CDR3aa: CSASTGAGELFF

j_gene: TRBJ1-4
v_gene: TRBV28
abundance: .
d_gene: .
len: 9
CDR3nt: TGTGCCAGCGGGGAAAAACTGTTTTTT
CDR3aa: CASGEKLFF

j_gene: TRBJ1-5
v_gene: TRBV12-3/TRBV12-4
abundance: .
d_gene: .
len: 15
CDR3nt: TGTGCCAGCAGTTTAGTTTCGGGGGCGTATCAGCCCCAGCATTTT
CDR3aa: CASSLVSGAYQPQHF

j_gene: TRBJ1-4
v_gene: TRBV5-5
abundance: .
d_gene: .
len: 16
CDR3nt: TGTGCCAGCAGCTCCCTTCCCTCCCGAACTAATGAAAAACTGTTTTTT
CDR3aa: CASSSLPSRTNEKLFF

j_gene: TRBJ2-5
v_gene: TRBV29-1
abundance: .
d_gene: .
len: 12
CDR3nt: TGCAGCGTCGGGGTGTACCAAGAGACCCAGTACTTC
CDR3aa: CSVGVYQETQYF

j_gene: TRBJ2-7
v_gene: TRBV5-1
abundance: .
d_gene: TRBD2
len: 12
CDR3nt: TGCGCCAGCAGCCTGACTAGCTCCGAGCAGTACTTC
CDR3aa: CASSLTSSEQYF

j_gene: TRBJ1-1
v_gene: TRBV6-1
abundance: .
d_gene: .
len: 14
CDR3nt: TGTGCCAGCACCCCCGGGGGGCGAAAAACTGAAGCTTTCTTT
CDR3aa: CASTPGGRKTEAFF

j_gene: TRBJ1-1
v_gene: TRBV12-5
abundance: many
d_gene: .
len: 14
CDR3nt: TGTGCTAGTGGCTCCCGGACAGCCAACACTGAAACTTTCTTT
CDR3aa: CASGSRTANTETFF

j_gene: TRBJ1-1
v_gene: TRBV19
abundance: .
d_gene: TRBD1
len: 12
CDR3nt: TGTGCCAGTTGGGACAGCGGTTTTGAAGCTTTCTTT
CDR3aa: CASWDSGFEAFF

j_gene: TRBJ2-2
v_gene: TRBV6-1
abundance: .
d_gene: .
len: 16
CDR3nt: TGTGCCAGCAGTGAAGTTTGGCAACGGGACACCGGGGAGCTGTTTTTT
CDR3aa: CASSEVWQRDTGELFF

j_gene: TRBJ1-6
v_gene: TRBV7-3
abundance: few
d_gene: TRBD1
len: 13
CDR3nt: TGTGCCAGCAGCCTAGACAGGGGTGCACCCCTCCACTTT
CDR3aa: CASSLDRGAPLHF

j_gene: TRBJ2-5
v_gene: TRBV6-5
abundance: many
d_gene: .
len: 15
CDR3nt: TGTGCCAGCAGTTCCATCAGGGGGGAGTGGGAGACCCAGTACTTC
CDR3aa: CASSSIRGEWETQYF

j_gene: TRBJ2-2
v_gene: TRBV5-4
abundance: once
d_gene: .
len: 15
CDR3nt: TGTGCCAGCAGCTTTTCGGGGGGCATAACCGGGGAGCTGTTTTTT
CDR3aa: CASSFSGGITGELFF

j_gene: TRBJ2-7
v_gene: TRBV29-1
abundance: .
d_gene: .
len: 15
CDR3nt: TGCAGCGTTACTCTCACAGGGCCGATGTCCTACGAGCAGTACTTC
CDR3aa: CSVTLTGPMSYEQYF

j_gene: TRBJ2-5
v_gene: TRBV11-2
abundance: many
d_gene: .
len: 14
CDR3nt: TGTGCCAGCAGTTATCGTTCGGTACAAGAGACCCAGTACTTC
CDR3aa: CASSYRSVQETQYF

j_gene: TRBJ1-4
v_gene: TRBV28
abundance: .
d_gene: .
len: 14
CDR3nt: TGTGCCAGCGGACTCGGACCGCTGGCGGAAAAACTGTTTTTT
CDR3aa: CASGLGPLAEKLFF

j_gene: TRBJ2-1
v_gene: TRBV6-1
abundance: .
d_gene: TRBD1
len: 16
CDR3nt: TGTGCCACCCTCCCAGGGGAGGGACAGGGGCGTTATGAGCAGTTCTTC
CDR3aa: CATLPGEGQGRYEQFF

j_gene: TRBJ1-1
v_gene: TRBV19
abundance: .
d_gene: .
len: 15
CDR3nt: TGTGCCAGTAGTATAGATCTAAAGGGGATGGGGCGGGCTTTCTTT
CDR3aa: CASSIDLKGMGRAFF

j_gene: TRBJ2-5
v_gene: TRBV18
abundance: .
d_gene: TRBD2
len: 16
CDR3nt: TGTGCCAGCTCACCACCAAAACTAGCGGGCCAAGAGACCCAGTACTTC
CDR3aa: CASSPPKLAGQETQYF

j_gene: TRBJ2-2
v_gene: TRBV6-1
abundance: few
d_gene: TRBD2
len: 16
CDR3nt: TGTGCCAGCAGCGGACTAGCGGGGGTCTCCACCGGGGAGCTGTTTTTT
CDR3aa: CASSGLAGVSTGELFF

j_gene: TRBJ1-2
v_gene: TRBV27
abundance: many
d_gene: TRBD1
len: 13
CDR3nt: TGTGCCAGCAGTTTGACAGGGGTGGATGGCTACACCTTC
CDR3aa: CASSLTGVDGYTF

j_gene: TRBJ1-2
v_gene: TRBV10-3
abundance: many
d_gene: .
len: 11
CDR3nt: TGTGCCATCAGTGAGTCCCGGGGCTACACCTTC
CDR3aa: CAISESRGYTF

j_gene: TRBJ2-7
v_gene: TRBV30
abundance: .
d_gene: .
len: 12
CDR3nt: TGTGCCTGGAGTTTCTCTACCTACGAGCAGTACTTC
CDR3aa: CAWSFSTYEQYF

j_gene: TRBJ2-1
v_gene: TRBV2
abundance: many
d_gene: TRBD2
len: 18
CDR3nt: TGTGCCAGCAGTGAACGGTTTAGCGGGGGATCCTCCTACAATGAGCAGTTCTTC
CDR3aa: CASSERFSGGSSYNEQFF

j_gene: TRBJ2-1
v_gene: TRBV7-6
abundance: .
d_gene: TRBD1
len: 13
CDR3nt: TGTGCCAGCAGCACAGACAGGGGAAATGAGCAGTTCTTC
CDR3aa: CASSTDRGNEQFF

j_gene: TRBJ1-2
v_gene: TRBV20-1
abundance: few
d_gene: TRBD1
len: 15
CDR3nt: TGCAGTGCTAGTGGGGAGGGGGCAAGGAACTATGGCTACACCTTC
CDR3aa: CSASGEGARNYGYTF

j_gene: TRBJ2-5
v_gene: TRBV6-1
abundance: .
d_gene: .
len: 15
CDR3nt: TGTGCCAGCAGCGCCCAATACACAGGATCAGAGACCCAGTACTTC
CDR3aa: CASSAQYTGSETQYF

j_gene: TRBJ2-7
v_gene: TRBV12-3/TRBV12-4
abundance: many
d_gene: .
len: 11
CDR3nt: TGTGCCAGCGGAGTTCCTGGCGAGCAGTACTTC
CDR3aa: CASGVPGEQYF

j_gene: TRBJ1-4
v_gene: TRBV6-5
abundance: few
d_gene: TRBD1
len: 15
CDR3nt: TGTGCCAGCAGTTACGGACAGGGGGCGCTTGAAAAACTGTTTTTT
CDR3aa: CASSYGQGALEKLFF

j_gene: TRBJ2-5
v_gene: TRBV3-1
abundance: many
d_gene: TRBD2
len: 16
CDR3nt: TGTGCCAGCAGCCAAGGACTAGCGGGGTCCTTGGAGACCCAGTACTTC
CDR3aa: CASSQGLAGSLETQYF

j_gene: TRBJ2-6
v_gene: TRBV28
abundance: many
d_gene: .
len: 17
CDR3nt: TGTGCCAGCAGCTACCCGGCGGGGAAGTCTGGGGCCAACGTCCTGACTTTC
CDR3aa: CASSYPAGKSGANVLTF

j_gene: TRBJ2-1
v_gene: TRBV3-1
abundance: many
d_gene: .
len: 14
CDR3nt: TGTGCCAGCAGCCAAGATTTTCTAGCCGATGAGCAGTTCTTC
CDR3aa: CASSQDFLADEQFF

j_gene: TRBJ2-1
v_gene: TRBV11-2
abundance: many
d_gene: .
len: 18
CDR3nt: TGTGCCAGCAGCTTAGTATCCGGTCGGGGGCGAAAGTACAATGAGCAGTTCTTC
CDR3aa: CASSLVSGRGRKYNEQFF

j_gene: TRBJ1-1
v_gene: TRBV28
abundance: many
d_gene: .
len: 14
CDR3nt: TGTGCCAGCACCGCGGCAGGGTCGAACACTGAAGCTTTCTTT
CDR3aa: CASTAAGSNTEAFF